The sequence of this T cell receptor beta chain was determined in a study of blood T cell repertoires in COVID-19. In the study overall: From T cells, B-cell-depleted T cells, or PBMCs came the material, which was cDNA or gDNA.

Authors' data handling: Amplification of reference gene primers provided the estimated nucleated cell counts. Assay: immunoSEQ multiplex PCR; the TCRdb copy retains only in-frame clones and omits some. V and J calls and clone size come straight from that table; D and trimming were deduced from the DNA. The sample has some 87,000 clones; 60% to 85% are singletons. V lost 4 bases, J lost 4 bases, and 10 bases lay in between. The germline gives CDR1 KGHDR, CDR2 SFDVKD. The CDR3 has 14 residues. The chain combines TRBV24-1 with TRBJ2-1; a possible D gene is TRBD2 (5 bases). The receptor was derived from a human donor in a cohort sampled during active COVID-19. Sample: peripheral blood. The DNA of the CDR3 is TGTGCCACCAGTGACCGAACTAGTTACAATGAGCAGTTCTTC. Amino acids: CATSDRTSYNEQFF.